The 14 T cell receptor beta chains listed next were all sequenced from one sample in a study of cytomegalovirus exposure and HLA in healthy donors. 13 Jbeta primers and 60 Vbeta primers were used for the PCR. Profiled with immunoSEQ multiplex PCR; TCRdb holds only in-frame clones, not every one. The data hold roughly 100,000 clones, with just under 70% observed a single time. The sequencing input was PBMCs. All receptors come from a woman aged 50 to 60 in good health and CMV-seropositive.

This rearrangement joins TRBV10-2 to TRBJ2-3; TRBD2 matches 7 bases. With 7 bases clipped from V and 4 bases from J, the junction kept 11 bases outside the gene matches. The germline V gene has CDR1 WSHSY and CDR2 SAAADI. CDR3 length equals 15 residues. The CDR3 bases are TGCGCCAGCACCCCCGGGGCGGGAGTCGCAGATACGCAGTATTTT. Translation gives CASTPGAGVADTQYF.

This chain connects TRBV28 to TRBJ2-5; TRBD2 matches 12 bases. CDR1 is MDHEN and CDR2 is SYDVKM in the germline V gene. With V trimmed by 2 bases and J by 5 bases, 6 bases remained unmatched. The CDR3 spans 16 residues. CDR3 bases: TGTGCCAGCAGTTTACTGCCTAGCGGGAGGGGGGAGACCCAGTACTTC. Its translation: CASSLLPSGRGETQYF.

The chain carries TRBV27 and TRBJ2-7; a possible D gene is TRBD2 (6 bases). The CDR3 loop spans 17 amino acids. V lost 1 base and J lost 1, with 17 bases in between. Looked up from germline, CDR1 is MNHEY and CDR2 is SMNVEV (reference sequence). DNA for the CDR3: TGTGCCAGCAGTTTATTAAGCACGACGGGAGAATCCTACGAGCAGTACTTC. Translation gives CASSLLSTTGESYEQYF.

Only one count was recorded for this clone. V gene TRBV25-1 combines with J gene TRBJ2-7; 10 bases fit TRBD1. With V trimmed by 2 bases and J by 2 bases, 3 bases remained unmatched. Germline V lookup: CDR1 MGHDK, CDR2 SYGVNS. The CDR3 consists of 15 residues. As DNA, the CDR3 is TGTGCCAGCAGTGAACCCGGGACAGGGGCCTACGAGCAGTACTTC. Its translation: CASSEPGTGAYEQYF.

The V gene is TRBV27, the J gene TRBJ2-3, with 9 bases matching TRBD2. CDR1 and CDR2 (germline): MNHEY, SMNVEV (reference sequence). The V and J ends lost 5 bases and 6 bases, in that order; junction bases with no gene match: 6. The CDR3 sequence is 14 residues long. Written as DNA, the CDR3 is TGTGCCAGCAGTATAGTAGCGGGAGTGGATACGCAGTATTTT. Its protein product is CASSIVAGVDTQYF.

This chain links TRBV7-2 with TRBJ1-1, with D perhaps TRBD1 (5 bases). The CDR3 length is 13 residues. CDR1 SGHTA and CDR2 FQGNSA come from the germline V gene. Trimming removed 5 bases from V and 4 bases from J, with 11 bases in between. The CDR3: CASSLGQGTEAFF. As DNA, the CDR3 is TGTGCCAGCAGCCTCGGCCAGGGCACTGAAGCTTTCTTT.

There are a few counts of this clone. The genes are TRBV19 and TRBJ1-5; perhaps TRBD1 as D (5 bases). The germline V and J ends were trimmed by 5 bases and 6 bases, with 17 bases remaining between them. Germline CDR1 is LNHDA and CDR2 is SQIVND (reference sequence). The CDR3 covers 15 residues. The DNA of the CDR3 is TGTGCCAGTAGTCTCCTGAGGGCGGGGGGTCAGCCCCAGCATTTT. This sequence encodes CASSLLRAGGQPQHF.

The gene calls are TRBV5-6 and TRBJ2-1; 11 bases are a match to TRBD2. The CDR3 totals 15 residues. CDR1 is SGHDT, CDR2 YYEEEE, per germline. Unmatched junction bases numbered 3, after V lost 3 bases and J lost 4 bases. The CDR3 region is CASSSSGRPYNEQFF. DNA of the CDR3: TGTGCCAGCAGCTCTAGCGGGAGGCCGTACAATGAGCAGTTCTTC.

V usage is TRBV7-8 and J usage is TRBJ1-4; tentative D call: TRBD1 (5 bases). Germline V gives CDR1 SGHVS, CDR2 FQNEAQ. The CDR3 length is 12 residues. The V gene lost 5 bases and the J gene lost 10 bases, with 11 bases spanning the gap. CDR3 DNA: TGTGCCAGCAGCCCGGGAGGGGTAAAACTGTTTTTT. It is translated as CASSPGGVKLFF.

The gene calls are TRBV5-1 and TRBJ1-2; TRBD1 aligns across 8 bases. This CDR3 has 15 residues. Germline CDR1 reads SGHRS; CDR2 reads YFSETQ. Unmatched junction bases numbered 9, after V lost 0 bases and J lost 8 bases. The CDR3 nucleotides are TGCGCCAGCAGCTTGGCGGGGCAGGGGGCAGGCGGCTACACCTTC. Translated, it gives CASSLAGQGAGGYTF.

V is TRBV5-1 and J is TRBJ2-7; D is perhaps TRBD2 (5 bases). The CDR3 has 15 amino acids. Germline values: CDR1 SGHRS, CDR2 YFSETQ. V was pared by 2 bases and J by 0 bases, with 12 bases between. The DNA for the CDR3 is TGCGCCAGCAGCTTCCTAGCTGACTCCTCCTACGAGCAGTACTTC. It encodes CASSFLADSSYEQYF.

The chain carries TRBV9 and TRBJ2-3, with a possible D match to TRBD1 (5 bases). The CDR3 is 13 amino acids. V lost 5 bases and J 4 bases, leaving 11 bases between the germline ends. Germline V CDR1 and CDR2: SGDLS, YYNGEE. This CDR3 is CASSYQGSDTQYF. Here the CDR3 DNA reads TGTGCCAGCAGTTACCAGGGTTCAGATACGCAGTATTTT.

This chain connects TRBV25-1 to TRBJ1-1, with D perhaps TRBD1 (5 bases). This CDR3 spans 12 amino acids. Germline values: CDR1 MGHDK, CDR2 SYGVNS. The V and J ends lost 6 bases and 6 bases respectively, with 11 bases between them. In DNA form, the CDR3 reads TGTGCCAGCAGCTCCGGGGGGGCTGAAGCTTTCTTT. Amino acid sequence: CASSSGGAEAFF.

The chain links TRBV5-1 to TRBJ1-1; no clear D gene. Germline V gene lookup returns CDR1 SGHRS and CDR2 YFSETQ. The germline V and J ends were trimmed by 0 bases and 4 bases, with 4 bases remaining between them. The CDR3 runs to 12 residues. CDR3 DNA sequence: TGCGCCAGCAGCTTGGACAGCACTGAAGCTTTCTTT. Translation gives CASSLDSTEAFF.